The 30 T cell receptor beta chains below were found in one sample sequenced in a study of post-analysis software for immune sequencing data (dated by TCRdb to about 2015). The antigens these receptors bind are not known. Libraries came from PCR. TCRdb names Illumina HiSeq 2500 as the instrument used. To reduce PCR and sequencing biases, unique molecular identifiers were built into the TCR beta cDNA libraries. The public reads were reanalyzed by TCRdb: fastp trimming at Q25, MiXCR alignment, in-frame beta chains only. Rows with a matching CDR3 protein are joined into one entry that keeps the most common DNA and genes. The sample yields 430,000 or so distinct CDR3 sequences; approximately 39% were counted once. The ten largest clones add up to 7.6% of the sample. The paper's findings and limits, for the study overall: Four to six TRBV segments, including TRBV5-6, TRBV5-1 and TRBV20-1, were significantly more frequent in patients than controls.

The sequenced sample consisted of blood. Receptors were obtained from a girl aged 2 to 9 with multiple sclerosis.

This sequence joins TRBV28 and TRBJ1-1; possibly TRBD1 for D (5 bases). This CDR3 region has 13 residues. CDR1 is MDHEN, CDR2 SYDVKM, per germline. V was cut by 4 bases and J by 3 bases, with 9 bases left in between. CDR3 DNA: TGTGCCAGCAGTTCGGGGGAAGACACTGAAGCTTTCTTT. Translation: CASSSGEDTEAFF. Combining the CDR3 with reference TRBV28 and TRBJ1-1 gives the whole variable domain DVKVTQSSRYLVKRTGEKVFLECVQDMDHENMFWYRQDPGLGLRLIYFSYDVKMKEKGDIPEGYSVSREKKERFSLILESASTNQTSMYLCASSSGEDTEAFFGQGTRLTVV.

This clonotype was observed a few times. The CDR3 region has the DNA TGTGCCAGCAGCTTTGCCGACAGGGGGTTATGGAGCAATCAGCCCCAGCATTTT. Translation: CASSFADRGLWSNQPQHF. The genes are TRBV7-8 and TRBJ1-5; TRBD1 agrees at 9 bases. This CDR3 comprises 18 residues. The V segment lost 3 bases and the J segment 1 base; nucleotides outside the gene matches: 10. CDR1 and CDR2 from the germline V gene are SGHVS and FQNEAQ.

This clonotype has a handful of counts. V usage is TRBV12-3 or TRBV12-4 and J usage is TRBJ2-7; possible D gene TRBD2, 6 bases. CDR3 length equals 16 residues. V was trimmed by 4 bases and J by 3 bases, leaving 19 bases between them. The CDR3 sequence is CASSSGVEAPDYEQYF. The CDR3 nucleotides read TGTGCCAGCAGTTCGGGGGTCGAGGCGCCGGACTACGAGCAGTACTTC.

The rearrangement links TRBV15 to TRBJ2-4, with a possible D match to TRBD1 (6 bases). In germline, CDR1 is LNHNV, CDR2 YYDKDF (reference sequence). There are 14 residues in the CDR3. V was cut by 7 bases and J by 13 bases, with 23 bases left in between. The CDR3 DNA sequence: TGTGCCACCACTCCGGACAGTTCCATGGGGGAGCAGTACTTC. Protein: CATTPDSSMGEQYF.

The chain links TRBV3-1 to TRBJ1-6; D not certain. The V and J ends lost 7 bases and 10 bases respectively, with 11 bases between them. CDR1 is LGHDT and CDR2 is YNNKEL in the germline V gene (reference sequence). The length of the CDR3 is 12 residues. The CDR3 DNA is TGTGCCAGCAACGAGCTGGGATCACCCCTCCACTTT. It translates to CASNELGSPLHF. Full variable domain (remainder filled in from reference TRBV3-1 and TRBJ1-6): DTAVSQTPKYLVTQMGNDKSIKCEQNLGHDTMYWYKQDSKKFLKIMFSYNNKELIINETVPNRFSPKSPDKAHLNLHINSLELGDSAVYFCASNELGSPLHFGNGTRLTVT.

This rearrangement joins TRBV5-1 to TRBJ2-5, with 12 bases fitting TRBD2. The CDR3 totals 16 residues. The trim removed 4 bases at V and 5 bases at J, leaving 9 bases unmatched. Germline V gene data show CDR1 as SGHRS and CDR2 as YFSETQ. CDR3 sequence: CASSPRTSGVGETQYF. In nucleotides, the CDR3 is TGCGCCAGCAGCCCGCGGACTAGCGGGGTTGGGGAGACCCAGTACTTC. Looking up the rest from reference TRBV5-1 and TRBJ2-5 gives the full variable domain: KAGVTQTPRYLIKTRGQQVTLSCSPISGHRSVSWYQQTPGQGLQFLFEYFSETQRNKGNFPGRFSGRQFSNSRSEMNVSTLELGDSALYLCASSPRTSGVGETQYFGPGTRLLVL.

This clonotype has just a few counts. V usage is TRBV7-9 and J usage is TRBJ2-1, with unresolved D. Looked up from germline, CDR1 is SEHNR and CDR2 is FQNEAQ (reference sequence). The CDR3 spans 11 residues. V dropped 5 bases and J dropped 6 bases, with 5 bases sitting between them. CDR3 nucleotides: TGTGCCAGCAGCCTAATCAATGAGCAGTTCTTC. Translated: CASSLINEQFF.

Of note for this clonotype: Germline is not matched at one junction end, which may reflect a read error. The CDR3 region is CASSQSWAGLSDEQYF. The CDR3 coding sequence is TGCGCCAGCAGTCAATCGTGGGCAGGGCTCTCCGACGAGCAGTACTTC. This sequence joins TRBV23-1 and TRBJ2-5; tentatively, D is TRBD1 (5 bases). The DNA end favors TRBJ2-7, so the J call may be wrong. TRBV23-1 is annotated as an ORF whose role is uncertain. This CDR3 comprises 16 residues.

The rearrangement uses TRBV3-1 and TRBJ2-7, with 8 positions matching TRBD2. Trimming cost V 2 bases and J 3 bases; bases outside gene matches: 6. This CDR3 spans 15 amino acids. Per germline, CDR1 LGHDT and CDR2 YNNKEL (reference sequence). In nucleotides, the CDR3 is TGTGCCAGCAGCCAATCAACTAGCGGTTTCTACGAGCAGTACTTC. Its translation is CASSQSTSGFYEQYF.

This chain links TRBV11-2 with TRBJ2-5; D unclear. CDR3 length equals 12 residues. Trimming removed 5 bases at V and 1 base at J, with 5 bases between. Germline V lookup: CDR1 SGHAT, CDR2 FQNNGV. The CDR3 region is CASSVSQETQYF. CDR3 DNA: TGTGCCAGCAGCGTATCCCAAGAGACCCAGTACTTC.

The table lists this clonotype with many counts. The rearrangement joins TRBV12-3 or TRBV12-4 to TRBJ2-7, with no clear D. Trimming left V 3 bases short and J 0 bases short, with 0 bases between. The CDR3 has 11 residues. The CDR3 sequence is CASSFSYEQYF. Here the CDR3 DNA reads TGTGCCAGCAGTTTCTCCTACGAGCAGTACTTC.

As regards this clonotype: The junction and the germline gene differ at one end; a read error may be behind it. The chain has TRBV27 and TRBJ2-5; D is perhaps TRBD2 (6 bases). The end of the DNA aligns better with TRBJ2-7, so the J call may be wrong. The germline gives CDR1 MNHEY, CDR2 SMNVEV (reference sequence). The CDR3 has 15 amino acids. The CDR3 DNA is TGTTCCAGCAGTTTGGGGGTAGGGACTGGATACGAGCAGTACTTC. Its protein product is CSSSLGVGTGYEQYF.

The genes are TRBV7-8 and TRBJ1-5, with D perhaps TRBD1 (5 bases). Germline V CDR1 and CDR2: SGHVS, FQNEAQ. V dropped 2 bases and J dropped 5 bases, with 13 bases sitting between them. This CDR3 region has 15 residues. CDR3: CASSLIPGTYQPQHF. CDR3 coding DNA: TGTGCCAGCAGCTTAATACCAGGGACGTATCAGCCCCAGCATTTT.

The chain has TRBV4-1 and TRBJ1-6, with 8 bases aligning to TRBD1. Germline V gene sequence: CDR1 MGHRA, CDR2 YSYEKL. Germline trimming cut 2 bases from V and 7 bases from J; bases unmatched to any gene: 7. This CDR3 comprises 16 residues. For the CDR3, the DNA is TGCGCCAGCAGCCAATCGGGGGACAGGTTGAATTCACCCCTCCACTTT. It is translated as CASSQSGDRLNSPLHF.

V gene TRBV12-3 or TRBV12-4 combines with J gene TRBJ1-1, with unresolved D. The CDR3 length is 13 residues. Between the trimmed V and J ends, which lost 0 bases and 5 bases, there was a span of 7 bases. The CDR3 nucleotides are TGTGCCAGCAGTTTAGCCCTACAGACTGAAGCTTTCTTT. Translation: CASSLALQTEAFF.

This clonotype was seen a single time. In DNA form, the CDR3 reads TGCGCCAGCAGCCAAAGCCGGGAGACCAATGAGCAGTTCTTC. It is translated as CASSQSRETNEQFF. This chain joins TRBV4-3 and TRBJ2-1, with D maybe TRBD2 (6 bases). Trimming cost V 2 bases and J 6 bases, with 11 bases left between them. In germline, CDR1 is LGHNA, CDR2 YSLEER. The CDR3 sequence is 14 residues long.

The chain carries TRBV5-1 and TRBJ2-7, with 8 positions matching TRBD1. CDR3 length: 13 residues. Losses at the gene ends were 9 bases for V and 7 bases for J; bases not matched to a gene: 12. Per germline, CDR1 SGHRS and CDR2 YFSETQ. The CDR3: CATRGTGSNEQYF. Here the CDR3 DNA reads TGCGCCACTCGAGGGACAGGCAGCAATGAGCAGTACTTC.

V and J are TRBV27 and TRBJ2-4, with a weak D call TRBD2 (6 bases). Germline V gene sequence: CDR1 MNHEY, CDR2 SMNVEV (reference sequence). This CDR3 has 13 amino acids. Trimming stripped 2 bases from V and 7 bases from J, with 9 bases between. The CDR3 region has the DNA TGTGCCAGCAGTTTAGAGGGGAGGAACATTCAGTACTTC. Translated: CASSLEGRNIQYF.

The chain employs TRBV7-2 and TRBJ2-1; possibly TRBD1 or TRBD2 for D (6 bases each). Germline lookup yields CDR1 SGHTA and CDR2 FQGNSA. The CDR3 is 15 amino acids. Trimming took 6 bases from V and 7 from J, leaving 19 bases between them. The CDR3 region is CASSVGQGRRNEQFF. Written as DNA, the CDR3 is TGTGCCAGCAGTGTAGGGCAGGGGAGGAGGAATGAGCAGTTCTTC.

The rearrangement links TRBV20-1 to TRBJ1-5; the match to TRBD1 covers 11 bases. Germline V gene lookup returns CDR1 DFQATT and CDR2 SNEGSKA (reference sequence). The J segment lost 7 bases and the V segment lost 5 bases, leaving 7 bases of the junction unmatched. The CDR3 runs to 14 residues. This chain's CDR3 is CSASWDRGIQPQHF. The CDR3 DNA follows: TGCAGTGCTTCCTGGGACAGGGGGATCCAGCCCCAGCATTTT.

The chain couples TRBV7-3 to TRBJ2-3; D gene ambiguous. The CDR3 is 13 residues long. Deletions cut 1 base from V and 1 base from J, with 3 bases between. CDR1 SGHTA and CDR2 FQGTGA come from the germline V gene. The CDR3 is CASSLIGTDTQYF. The CDR3 region has the DNA TGTGCCAGCAGCTTAATTGGCACAGATACGCAGTATTTT.

J is TRBJ2-5 and V is TRBV4-2; 11 positions agree with TRBD2. Germline loops: CDR1 LGHNA, CDR2 YNFKEQ. V dropped 1 base and J dropped 5; count of bases not matched to a gene: 9. The CDR3 runs 17 residues. The CDR3 loop is CASSQVLTSGDGETQYF. The CDR3 nucleotides are TGTGCCAGCAGCCAAGTGCTGACTAGCGGGGATGGTGAGACCCAGTACTTC.

The CDR3 is CASSLGPTRGYTF. The CDR3 coding sequence is TGTGCCAGCAGCTTAGGGCCGACTCGGGGCTACACCTTC. V and J are TRBV7-8 and TRBJ1-2; D is undetermined. V was clipped by 1 base and J by 8 bases, with 11 bases between them. The CDR3 is 13 amino acids. The V gene's germline CDR1 is SGHVS and CDR2 FQNEAQ.

The J gene is TRBJ1-2, the V gene TRBV4-3; D is unclear. The V gene's germline CDR1 is LGHNA and CDR2 YSLEER. V lost 1 base and J lost 1, with 10 bases in between. The CDR3 consists of 15 residues. The CDR3 spells CASSQAQYSNYGYTF. In DNA form, the CDR3 reads TGCGCCAGCAGCCAAGCTCAGTACAGTAACTATGGCTACACCTTC.

The chain uses TRBV20-1 and TRBJ2-1, with D perhaps matching TRBD2 (5 bases). This CDR3 has 13 amino acids. CDR1 and CDR2 (germline): DFQATT, SNEGSKA (reference sequence). The V end lost 6 bases, the J end lost 7 bases, and 16 bases lay between the germline ends. The CDR3 is CSALAFLGNEQFF. CDR3 coding DNA: TGCAGTGCCCTAGCCTTTCTGGGGAATGAGCAGTTCTTC.

This clonotype was observed a handful of times. The chain uses TRBV5-1 and TRBJ1-1; weak D call: TRBD1 (5 bases). V was shortened by 4 bases and J by 3 bases, with 22 bases between the two germline ends. Germline CDR1 reads SGHRS; CDR2 reads YFSETQ. This CDR3 comprises 17 residues. The CDR3 DNA reads TGCGCCAGCAGCATAGGGGACTCCCCGCCCATGGACACTGAAGCTTTCTTT. Residues: CASSIGDSPPMDTEAFF. The complete variable domain, with remaining parts taken from reference TRBV5-1 and TRBJ1-1, reads KAGVTQTPRYLIKTRGQQVTLSCSPISGHRSVSWYQQTPGQGLQFLFEYFSETQRNKGNFPGRFSGRQFSNSRSEMNVSTLELGDSALYLCASSIGDSPPMDTEAFFGQGTRLTVV.

This clonotype was picked up a small number of times. The gene calls are TRBV6-5 and TRBJ2-1; 12 nucleotides agree with TRBD1. Trimming took 6 bases from V and 9 from J; bases not matched to a gene: 6. The CDR3 totals 14 residues. Germline CDR1 reads MNHEY; CDR2 reads SVGAGI. The CDR3 DNA sequence: TGTGCCAGCAGCCCCGGGACAGGGGGCGGTGAGCAGTTCTTC. This encodes CASSPGTGGGEQFF.

The J gene is TRBJ1-5, the V gene TRBV24-1; D remains ambiguous. V lost 4 bases and J lost 3, with 3 bases in between. Germline values: CDR1 KGHDR, CDR2 SFDVKD. This CDR3 has 12 residues. The CDR3 is CATSDNNQPQHF. In nucleotides, the CDR3 is TGTGCCACCAGTGACAACAATCAGCCCCAGCATTTT.

The chain links TRBV28 to TRBJ1-2; possible D gene TRBD1, 5 bases. The germline V gene has CDR1 MDHEN and CDR2 SYDVKM. CDR3 size: 16 residues. V dropped 7 bases and J dropped 7 bases, with 25 bases sitting between them. This CDR3 is CASNPPESGRVGGYTF. The DNA of the CDR3 is TGTGCCAGCAATCCCCCCGAGAGCGGCAGGGTGGGTGGCTACACCTTC.

A note on this clonotype: This clone may be a read error of a much larger clone one base away. The J gene is TRBJ1-2, the V gene TRBV29-1; D is unclear. The germline CDR1 and CDR2 sequences are SQVTM and ANQGSEA. This CDR3 comprises 13 residues. CDR3 residues: CSVEEGGQLGYNF. CDR3 bases: TGCAGCGTTGAAGAAGGTGGGCAATTGGGCTACAACTTC.